This T cell receptor beta chain was documented in a study of blood T cells in healthy people across ages. Findings and limits, study-wide: Unsorted PBMC material precluded a definitive naive versus antigen-experienced comparison.

Donor samples were obtained from healthy Caucasian individuals from Russia, aged about 6 to 100. Donors each provided roughly 10 milliliters of peripheral blood. About this clonotype: Antigen specificity is unknown. The junction shows a germline mismatch at one end, possibly a read error.

The CDR3 extends over 14 amino acids. Germline CDR1 reads MDHEN; CDR2 reads SYDVKM. Next came a second PCR, run for about 7 to 11 cycles, which used a sample-barcoded 5' primer along with a J-beta primer mix. TCRdb ran MiXCR on the 5' RACE reads and lists one entry per CDR3 protein. The data show approximately 880,000 distinct CDR3 sequences, approximately 49% seen once. The gene calls are TRBV28 and TRBJ2-3; TRBD2 might be the D (6 bases). This TCR derives from a man in his thirties or forties in good health. The specimen sequenced was blood. CDR3 nucleotides: TGTACCAGCAGTTTGGCGGGGCTCGCAGATACGCAGTATTTT. Its protein is CTSSLAGLADTQYF.